This T cell receptor beta chain was sequenced during a study of post-analysis software for immune sequencing data. The CDR3 length is 13 residues. The germline V gene has CDR1 DFQATT and CDR2 SNEGSKA (reference sequence). Losses at the gene ends were 5 bases for V and 3 bases for J; bases not matched to a gene: 4. Notes on the study in general: A handful of TRBV segments were more frequent in patients than controls; TRBV5-6, TRBV5-1 and TRBV20-1 belonged to this group.

This clonotype has just a few counts. Its antigen is currently unknown. TCR beta cDNA libraries had unique molecular identifiers. A single record per CDR3 protein comes from TCRdb applying MiXCR to the PCR reads. This table has about 820,000 distinct CDR3 sequences, under 70% appearing once. The sample consisted of blood. This sequence joins TRBV20-1 and TRBJ2-7; 10 nucleotides agree with TRBD1. This receptor was obtained from a girl aged 10 to 17 with multiple sclerosis. CDR3 DNA sequence: TGCAGTGCTCGGGACAGGGGAAACTACGAGCAGTACTTC. It translates to CSARDRGNYEQYF.